The 17 T cell receptor beta chains below all came from one sample that was sequenced in a study of glioma-infiltrating T cells. Amplification of TCR alpha and beta CDR3 regions from RNA used iRepertoire nested multiplex PCR. TCRdb re-called the multiplex PCR reads with MiXCR, one entry per CDR3 protein. The sample consists of approximately 120,000 distinct CDR3 sequences, less than 30% of them appearing once. Sequenced material: glioma tissue, nonneoplastic brain tissue, or PBMCs (not recorded which). The receptors originated from a human donor with low-grade glioma or glioblastoma, undergoing nonglioma brain surgery, or in good health (not recorded which).

This clonotype has ten or more counts. This CDR3 is CASSQDSGAYNEQFF. For the CDR3, the DNA is TGCGCCAGCAGCCAAGATAGCGGGGCCTACAATGAGCAGTTCTTC. The rearrangement links TRBV4-3 to TRBJ2-1, with 8 bases fitting TRBD2. The germline CDR1 and CDR2 sequences are LGHNA and YSLEER. CDR3 length: 15 amino acids. The V gene end was trimmed by 0 bases and the J gene end by 2 bases; junction bases not matched to a gene: 0.

This clonotype appeared many times. The V and J genes are TRBV18 and TRBJ1-3, with D uncertain. Trimming took 2 bases from V and 0 from J, leaving 5 bases between them. CDR1 and CDR2 (germline): KGHSH, LQKENI. The CDR3 runs to 14 residues. DNA of the CDR3: TGTGCCAGCTCACCAAACGACTCTGGAAACACCATATATTTT. It yields the protein CASSPNDSGNTIYF.

This clonotype was seen many times. The chain recombines TRBV4-1 with TRBJ2-7; D uncertain. Germline V gene data show CDR1 as MGHRA and CDR2 as YSYEKL. The V end was cut by 2 bases, the J end by 3 bases, with 14 bases between. This CDR3 spans 15 amino acids. The CDR3 bases are TGCGCCAGCAGCCAATTCTCCGCGGAAATCTACGAGCAGTACTTC. Translated, it gives CASSQFSAEIYEQYF.

The chain combines TRBV18 with TRBJ2-1; TRBD2 is a possible D gene (5 bases). Trimming pared 2 bases from V and 3 bases from J, leaving 11 bases between. The CDR3 contains 15 residues. The V gene's germline CDR1 is KGHSH and CDR2 LQKENI. CDR3 coding DNA: TGTGCCAGCTCACCAAGCGGAAGCTTCTACAATGAGCAGTTCTTC. Amino acid sequence: CASSPSGSFYNEQFF.

V and J are TRBV3-1 and TRBJ2-5; TRBD2 aligns across 8 bases. The ends lost 4 bases at V and 6 bases at J; junction bases unmatched: 10. This CDR3 comprises 15 residues. Germline values: CDR1 LGHDT, CDR2 YNNKEL (reference sequence). The CDR3 here is CASSRTGGGRKTQYF. The CDR3, as DNA: TGTGCCAGCAGCCGCACGGGGGGCGGGAGGAAGACCCAGTACTTC.

This clonotype was picked up many times. This chain uses TRBV7-2 with TRBJ2-3; no clear D gene. The CDR3 extends over 15 amino acids. Per germline, CDR1 SGHTA and CDR2 FQGNSA. V dropped 0 bases and J dropped 6 bases, with 13 bases sitting between them. DNA of the CDR3: TGTGCCAGCAGCTTAGCGGCGACTTATAGCGATACGCAGTATTTT. This codes for CASSLAATYSDTQYF.

This clonotype was detected many times. One end of the junction fails to match germline, which may point to a read error. The rearrangement links TRBV7-3 to TRBJ2-3; the D is unclear. Germline V lookup: CDR1 SGHTA, CDR2 FQGTGA. This CDR3 comprises 15 residues. CDR3 protein: CASSLTPAYTDTQYF. Written as DNA, the CDR3 is TGTGCCAGCAGCCTAACCCCGGCATACACAGATACGCAGTATTTT.

This clonotype was counted many times. The rearrangement uses TRBV7-2 and TRBJ1-5; D remains ambiguous. Germline CDR1 SGHTA, CDR2 FQGNSA. V shed 2 bases and J shed 7 bases, with 6 bases lying between them. This CDR3 has 12 amino acids. The CDR3 nucleotides are TGTGCCAGCAGCTTAATACGACAGCCCCAGCATTTT. Its protein product is CASSLIRQPQHF.

This clonotype has only a few counts. V gene TRBV5-4 combines with J gene TRBJ1-1; 7 positions agree with TRBD1. Germline lookup yields CDR1 SGHNT and CDR2 YYREEE (reference sequence). V lost 3 bases to trimming and J lost 4 bases; unmatched junction nucleotides: 9. The CDR3 is 15 amino acids. The CDR3 bases are TGTGCCAGCAGCTACCCCCAGGGGGGGGGCACTGAAGCTTTCTTT. This codes for CASSYPQGGGTEAFF.

A remark on this clonotype: This may come from a read error, since a much larger clone is one base off. V is TRBV4-3 and J is TRBJ2-1; 10 bases are shared with TRBD1. The CDR3 is 15 residues long. Germline V gene data show CDR1 as LGHNA and CDR2 as YSLEER. For the CDR3, the DNA is TGCTCCAGCAGCCAGGGACAGGGGTACTACAATGAGCAGTTCTTC. This translates into CSSSQGQGYYNEQFF.

This clonotype has ten or more counts. The chain links TRBV7-6 to TRBJ2-5; maybe TRBD1 (5 bases). The V and J ends lost 5 bases and 2 bases respectively, with 15 bases between them. Germline-derived CDR1 and CDR2 are SGHVS and FNYEAQ. CDR3 size: 15 residues. The CDR3 reads CASSPARAHQETQYF. CDR3 nucleotides: TGTGCCAGCAGCCCCGCCAGGGCCCATCAAGAGACCCAGTACTTC.

This clonotype showed up just a few times. It may be a read error: a sequence one base away is much more abundant. The chain carries TRBV28 and TRBJ2-1; tentatively, D is TRBD2 (6 bases). Germline CDR1 reads MDHEN; CDR2 reads SYDVKM. CDR3 length equals 15 residues. V gave up 5 bases and J gave up 8 bases, with 19 bases separating them. The chain's CDR3 is CASSPTSRRADEQFF. The DNA for the CDR3 is TGTGCCAGCAGTCCAACTAGCCGGAGGGCGGATGAGCAGTTCTTC.

This clonotype was observed a few times. J is TRBJ2-1 and V is TRBV12-3 or TRBV12-4; D possibly matches TRBD1 or TRBD2 (6 bases each). Trimming pared 6 bases from V and 7 bases from J, leaving 19 bases between. CDR3 length equals 15 residues. CDR3 amino acids: CASSPRPRGDNEQFF. The CDR3, as DNA: TGTGCCAGCAGCCCCCGTCCGAGGGGGGATAATGAGCAGTTCTTC.

Many counts were recorded for this clonotype. The chain uses TRBV20-1 and TRBJ1-1, with TRBD1 matching over 8 bases. Germline-derived CDR1 and CDR2 are DFQATT and SNEGSKA (reference sequence). The CDR3 sequence is 16 residues long. V was clipped by 1 base and J by 3 bases; unmatched bases: 10. The CDR3 loop is CSARVNGRGPDTEAFF. Written as DNA, the CDR3 is TGCAGTGCTAGAGTAAACGGCAGGGGGCCGGACACTGAAGCTTTCTTT.

This clonotype was seen ten or more times. The V gene is TRBV6-2 or TRBV6-3, the J gene TRBJ2-1; 9 nucleotides match TRBD1. V lost 4 bases and J lost 3; bases outside the gene matches: 4. This CDR3 has 15 residues. Per germline, CDR1 MNHEY and CDR2 SVGEGT. The CDR3 reads CASSWPGQGYNEQFF. DNA for the CDR3: TGTGCCAGCAGTTGGCCGGGACAGGGCTACAATGAGCAGTTCTTC.

This clonotype has more than one count but fewer than ten. A much bigger clone sits one base away, suggesting this may be a read error. V usage is TRBV20-1 and J usage is TRBJ2-7; 10 bases align to TRBD2. This CDR3 region has 15 residues. The V gene's germline CDR1 is DFQATT and CDR2 SNEGSKA (reference sequence). The CDR3 loop reads CSARGTSGKTYERYF. As DNA, the CDR3 is TGCAGTGCTAGAGGGACTAGCGGCAAGACCTACGAGCGGTACTTC.

This clonotype was seen repeatedly, ten times or more. The genes are TRBV9 and TRBJ1-3; D ambiguous. Per the germline V gene, CDR1 is SGDLS and CDR2 is YYNGEE. V was cut by 0 bases and J by 0 bases, with 4 bases left in between. The CDR3 contains 14 residues. The CDR3 DNA reads TGTGCCAGCAGCGTAGGCAGCTCTGGAAACACCATATATTTT. Protein product: CASSVGSSGNTIYF.